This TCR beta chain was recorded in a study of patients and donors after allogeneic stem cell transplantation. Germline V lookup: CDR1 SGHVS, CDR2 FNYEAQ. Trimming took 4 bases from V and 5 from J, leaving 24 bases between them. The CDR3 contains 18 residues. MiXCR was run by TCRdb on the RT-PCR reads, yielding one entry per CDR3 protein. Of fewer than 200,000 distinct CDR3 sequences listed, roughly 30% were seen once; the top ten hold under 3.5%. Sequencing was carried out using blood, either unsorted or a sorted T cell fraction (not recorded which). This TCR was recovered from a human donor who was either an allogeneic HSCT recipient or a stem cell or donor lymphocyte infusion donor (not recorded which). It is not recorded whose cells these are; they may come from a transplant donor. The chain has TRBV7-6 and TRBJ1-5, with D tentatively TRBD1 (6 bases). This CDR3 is CASSCGSGLTGSDQPQHF. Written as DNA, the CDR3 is TGTGCCAGCAGCTGTGGTTCGGGTCTTACAGGGTCGGATCAGCCCCAGCATTTT.